Only one count was recorded for the clone carrying this T cell receptor (beta chain). Its antigen is unknown. The data were obtained in a study of OX40 agonist ivuxolimab in advanced cancers. Study observations and caveats: Low normalized clonal expansion also occurred in some nonresponding patients.

Only in-frame clones appear in the TCRdb table, and some are missing; sequencing was by immunoSEQ multiplex PCR. The data contain 70,000 to 95,000 clones, 75% to 95% of them seen just once; the ten biggest clones take up approximately 7%. This sequence originates from an adult with an advanced solid tumor such as melanoma, head and neck, liver or kidney cancer. The starting material was CD4+ or CD8+ T cells sorted from blood, obtained in a trial of the OX40 agonist ivuxolimab.

The CDR3 reads CASDPSSWGTDTQYF. CDR3 nucleotide sequence: TGTGCCAGTGACCCAAGTTCCTGGGGCACAGATACGCAGTATTTT. The chain links TRBV2 to TRBJ2-3; no reliable D call. Trimming left V 9 bases short and J 1 base short, with 17 bases between. The CDR3 length is 15 residues. Germline CDR1 is SNHLY and CDR2 is FYNNEI.